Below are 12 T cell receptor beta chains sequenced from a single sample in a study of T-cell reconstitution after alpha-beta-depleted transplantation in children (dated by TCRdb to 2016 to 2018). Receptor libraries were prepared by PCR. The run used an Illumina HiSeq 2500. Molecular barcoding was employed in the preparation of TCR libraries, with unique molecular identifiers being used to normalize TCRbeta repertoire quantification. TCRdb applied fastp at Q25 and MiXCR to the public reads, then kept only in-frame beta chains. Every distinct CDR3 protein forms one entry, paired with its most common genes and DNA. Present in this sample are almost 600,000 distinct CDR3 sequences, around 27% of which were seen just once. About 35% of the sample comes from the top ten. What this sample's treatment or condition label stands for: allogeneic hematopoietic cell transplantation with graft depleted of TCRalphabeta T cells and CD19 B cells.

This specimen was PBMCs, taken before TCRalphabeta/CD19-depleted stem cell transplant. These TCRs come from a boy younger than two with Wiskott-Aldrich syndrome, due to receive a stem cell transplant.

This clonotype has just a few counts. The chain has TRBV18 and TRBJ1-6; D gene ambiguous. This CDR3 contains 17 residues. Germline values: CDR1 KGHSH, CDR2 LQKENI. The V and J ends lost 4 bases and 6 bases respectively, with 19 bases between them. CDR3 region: CASSRGLIGQTNSPLHF. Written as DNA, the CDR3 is TGTGCCAGCTCACGGGGTCTCATCGGGCAGACTAATTCACCCCTCCACTTT.

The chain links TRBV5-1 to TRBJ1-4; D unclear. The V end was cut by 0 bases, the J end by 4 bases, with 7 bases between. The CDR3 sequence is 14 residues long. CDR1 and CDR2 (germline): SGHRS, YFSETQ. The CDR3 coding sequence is TGCGCCAGCAGCTTGGTCGGCGATAATGAAAAACTGTTTTTT. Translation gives CASSLVGDNEKLFF.

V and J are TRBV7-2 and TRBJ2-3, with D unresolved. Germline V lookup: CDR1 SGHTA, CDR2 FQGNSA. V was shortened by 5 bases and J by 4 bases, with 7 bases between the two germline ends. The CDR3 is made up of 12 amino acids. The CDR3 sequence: CASSPSSDTQYF. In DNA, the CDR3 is TGTGCCAGCAGCCCTAGTTCAGATACGCAGTATTTT.

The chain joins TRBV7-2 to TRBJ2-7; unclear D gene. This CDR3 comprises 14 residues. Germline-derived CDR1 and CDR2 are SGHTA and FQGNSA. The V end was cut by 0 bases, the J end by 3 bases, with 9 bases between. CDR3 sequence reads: CASSLAVTYYEQYF. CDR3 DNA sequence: TGTGCCAGCAGCTTAGCAGTTACCTACTACGAGCAGTACTTC.

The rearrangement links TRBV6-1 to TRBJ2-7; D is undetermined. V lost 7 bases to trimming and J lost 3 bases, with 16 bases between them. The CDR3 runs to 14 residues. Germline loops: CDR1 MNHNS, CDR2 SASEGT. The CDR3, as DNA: TGTGCCAGCACCCCCTGGGCAGGTGGCTACGAGCAGTACTTC. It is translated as CASTPWAGGYEQYF.

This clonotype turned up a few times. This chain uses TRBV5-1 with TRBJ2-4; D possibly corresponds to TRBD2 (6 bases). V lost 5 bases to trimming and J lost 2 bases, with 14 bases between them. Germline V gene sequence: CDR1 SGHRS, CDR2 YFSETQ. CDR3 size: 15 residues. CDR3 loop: CASSPHGGSKNIQYF. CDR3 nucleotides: TGCGCCAGCAGTCCCCACGGAGGGTCCAAAAACATTCAGTACTTC.

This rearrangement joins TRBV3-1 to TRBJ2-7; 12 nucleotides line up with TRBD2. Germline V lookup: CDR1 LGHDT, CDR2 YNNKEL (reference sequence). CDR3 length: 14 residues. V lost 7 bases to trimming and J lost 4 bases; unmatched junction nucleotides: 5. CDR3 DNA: TGTGCCAGCACGGCTAGCGGGAGGGTGTACGAGCAGTACTTC. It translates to CASTASGRVYEQYF.

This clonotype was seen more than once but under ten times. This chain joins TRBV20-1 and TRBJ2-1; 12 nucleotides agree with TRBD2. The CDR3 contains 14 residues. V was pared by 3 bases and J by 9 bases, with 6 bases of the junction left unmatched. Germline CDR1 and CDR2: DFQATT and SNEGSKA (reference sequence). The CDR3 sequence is CSASLAGGPGEQFF. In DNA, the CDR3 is TGCAGTGCTAGCCTAGCGGGAGGGCCGGGTGAGCAGTTCTTC.

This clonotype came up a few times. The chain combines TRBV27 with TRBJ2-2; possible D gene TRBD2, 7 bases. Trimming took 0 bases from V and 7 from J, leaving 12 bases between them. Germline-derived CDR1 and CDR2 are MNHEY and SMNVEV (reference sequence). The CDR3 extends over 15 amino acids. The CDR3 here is CASSLSGGGGGELFF. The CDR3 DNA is TGTGCCAGCAGTTTATCGGGCGGGGGCGGCGGGGAGCTGTTTTTT.

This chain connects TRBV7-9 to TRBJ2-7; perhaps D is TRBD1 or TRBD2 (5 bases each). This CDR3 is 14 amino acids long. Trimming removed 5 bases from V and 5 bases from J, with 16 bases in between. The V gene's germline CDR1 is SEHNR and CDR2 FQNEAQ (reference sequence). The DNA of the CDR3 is TGTGCCAGCAGCCCTCACATGGGGGTCGACGAGCAGTACTTC. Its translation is CASSPHMGVDEQYF.

In DNA, the CDR3 is TGTGCCACCAGTGCCAAAACGGGACTAGACAATGAGCAGTTCTTC. Its protein is CATSAKTGLDNEQFF. The chain joins TRBV24-1 to TRBJ2-1; 8 bases map to TRBD2. Per the germline V gene, CDR1 is KGHDR and CDR2 is SFDVKD. The CDR3 runs to 15 residues. The J segment lost 5 bases and the V segment lost 5 bases, leaving 7 bases of the junction unmatched.

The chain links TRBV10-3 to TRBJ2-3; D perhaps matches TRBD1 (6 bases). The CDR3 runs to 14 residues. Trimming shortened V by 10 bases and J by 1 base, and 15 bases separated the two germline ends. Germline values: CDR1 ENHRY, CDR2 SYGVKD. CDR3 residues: CATQGSVRTDTQYF. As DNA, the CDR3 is TGTGCCACGCAGGGGTCAGTCCGCACAGATACGCAGTATTTT.